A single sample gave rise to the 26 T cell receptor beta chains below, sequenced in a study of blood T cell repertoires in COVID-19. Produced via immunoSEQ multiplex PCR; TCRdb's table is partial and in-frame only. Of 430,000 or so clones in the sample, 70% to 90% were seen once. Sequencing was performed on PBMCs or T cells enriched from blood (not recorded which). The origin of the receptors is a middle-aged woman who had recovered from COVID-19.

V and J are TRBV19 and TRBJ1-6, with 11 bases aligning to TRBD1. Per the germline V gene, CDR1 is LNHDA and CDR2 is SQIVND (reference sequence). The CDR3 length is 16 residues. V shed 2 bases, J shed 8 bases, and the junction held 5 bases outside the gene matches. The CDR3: CASSIRTGGFDSPLHF. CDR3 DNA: TGTGCCAGTAGTATACGGACAGGGGGCTTCGATTCACCCCTCCACTTT.

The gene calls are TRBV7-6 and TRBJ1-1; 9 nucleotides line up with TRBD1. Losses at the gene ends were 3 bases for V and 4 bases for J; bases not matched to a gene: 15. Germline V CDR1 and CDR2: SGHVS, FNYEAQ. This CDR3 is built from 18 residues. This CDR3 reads CASSFAGGQGIWGTEAFF. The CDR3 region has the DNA TGTGCCAGCAGCTTCGCAGGGGGACAGGGTATCTGGGGCACTGAAGCTTTCTTT.

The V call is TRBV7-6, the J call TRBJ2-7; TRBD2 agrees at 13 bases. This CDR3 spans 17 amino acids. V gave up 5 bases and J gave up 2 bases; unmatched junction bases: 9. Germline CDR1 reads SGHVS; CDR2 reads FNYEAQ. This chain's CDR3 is CASSRGLAGVWAYEQYF. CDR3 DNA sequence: TGTGCCAGCAGCCGTGGACTAGCGGGAGTTTGGGCCTACGAGCAGTACTTC.

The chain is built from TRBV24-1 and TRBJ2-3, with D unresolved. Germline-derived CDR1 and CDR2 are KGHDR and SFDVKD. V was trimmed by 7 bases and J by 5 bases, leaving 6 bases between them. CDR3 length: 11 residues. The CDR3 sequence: CATRRGDTQYF. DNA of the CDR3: TGTGCCACCAGAAGAGGAGATACGCAGTATTTT.

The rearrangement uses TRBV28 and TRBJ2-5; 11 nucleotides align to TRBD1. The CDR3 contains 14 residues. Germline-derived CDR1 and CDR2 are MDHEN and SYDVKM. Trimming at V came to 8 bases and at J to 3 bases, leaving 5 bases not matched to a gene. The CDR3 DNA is TGTGCCAGCTGCCGGACAGGGGGCAAAGAGACCCAGTACTTC. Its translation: CASCRTGGKETQYF.

The CDR3 reads CASSFGGSGRAGNEQFF. In nucleotides, the CDR3 is TGCGCCAGCAGCTTTGGTGGTAGCGGGAGAGCGGGGAATGAGCAGTTCTTC. The V and J genes are TRBV5-1 and TRBJ2-1; TRBD2 agrees at 9 bases. The CDR3 is 17 amino acids. CDR1 is SGHRS, CDR2 YFSETQ, per germline. With V trimmed by 2 bases and J by 7 bases, 13 bases remained unmatched.

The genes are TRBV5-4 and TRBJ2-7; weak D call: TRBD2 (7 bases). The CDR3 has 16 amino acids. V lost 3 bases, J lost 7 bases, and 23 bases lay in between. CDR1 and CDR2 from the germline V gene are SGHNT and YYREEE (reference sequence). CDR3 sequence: CASSSRGGGYIEEQYF. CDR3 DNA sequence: TGTGCCAGCAGCTCGAGGGGAGGGGGTTACATTGAAGAGCAGTACTTC.

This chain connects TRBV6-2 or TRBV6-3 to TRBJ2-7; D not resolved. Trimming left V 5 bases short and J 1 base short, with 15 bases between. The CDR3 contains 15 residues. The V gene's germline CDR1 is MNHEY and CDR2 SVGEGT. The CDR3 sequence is CASSGRWFPSYEQYF. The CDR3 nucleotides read TGTGCCAGCAGTGGCCGTTGGTTCCCATCCTACGAGCAGTACTTC.

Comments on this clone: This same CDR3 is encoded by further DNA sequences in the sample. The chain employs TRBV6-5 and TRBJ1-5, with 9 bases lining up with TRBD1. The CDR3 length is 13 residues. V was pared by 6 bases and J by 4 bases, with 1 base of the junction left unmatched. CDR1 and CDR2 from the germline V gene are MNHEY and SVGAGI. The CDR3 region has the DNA TGTGCCAGCAGAGGACAGGGGAATCAGCCCCAGCATTTT. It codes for CASRGQGNQPQHF.

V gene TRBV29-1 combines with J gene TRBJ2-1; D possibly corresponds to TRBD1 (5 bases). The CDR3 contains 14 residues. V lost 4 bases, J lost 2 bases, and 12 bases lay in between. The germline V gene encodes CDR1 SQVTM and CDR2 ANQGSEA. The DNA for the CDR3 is TGCAGCGTTGTCCCGGCAGGGCCCTACAATGAGCAGTTCTTC. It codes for CSVVPAGPYNEQFF.

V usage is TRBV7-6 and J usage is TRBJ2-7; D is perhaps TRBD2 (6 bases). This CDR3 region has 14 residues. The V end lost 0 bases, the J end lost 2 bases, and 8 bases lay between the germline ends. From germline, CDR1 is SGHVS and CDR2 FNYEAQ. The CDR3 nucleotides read TGTGCCAGCAGCTTAGCGGGGGGAACCTACGAGCAGTACTTC. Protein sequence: CASSLAGGTYEQYF.

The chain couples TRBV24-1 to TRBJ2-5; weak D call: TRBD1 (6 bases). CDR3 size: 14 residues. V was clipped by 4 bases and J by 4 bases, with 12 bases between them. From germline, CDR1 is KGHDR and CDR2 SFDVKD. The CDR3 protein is CATSETQGTETQYF. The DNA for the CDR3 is TGTGCCACCAGTGAGACACAGGGCACAGAGACCCAGTACTTC.

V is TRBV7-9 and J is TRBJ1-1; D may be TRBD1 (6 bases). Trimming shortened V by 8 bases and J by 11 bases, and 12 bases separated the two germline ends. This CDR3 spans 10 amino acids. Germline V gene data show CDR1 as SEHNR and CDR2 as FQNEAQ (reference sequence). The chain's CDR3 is CASGTRAAFF. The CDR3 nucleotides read TGTGCCAGCGGGACAAGGGCGGCTTTCTTT. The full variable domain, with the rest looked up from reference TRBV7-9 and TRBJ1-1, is DTGVSQNPRHKITKRGQNVTFRCDPISEHNRLYWYRQTLGQGPEFLTYFQNEAQLEKSRLLSDRFSAERPKGSFSTLEIQRTEQGDSAMYLCASGTRAAFFGQGTRLTVV.

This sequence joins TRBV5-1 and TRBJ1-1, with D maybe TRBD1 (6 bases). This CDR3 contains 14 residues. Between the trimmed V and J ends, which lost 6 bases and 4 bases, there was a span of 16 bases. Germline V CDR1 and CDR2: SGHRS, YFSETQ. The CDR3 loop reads CASTLVGATTEAFF. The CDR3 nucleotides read TGCGCCAGCACTCTGGTGGGGGCAACCACTGAAGCTTTCTTT.

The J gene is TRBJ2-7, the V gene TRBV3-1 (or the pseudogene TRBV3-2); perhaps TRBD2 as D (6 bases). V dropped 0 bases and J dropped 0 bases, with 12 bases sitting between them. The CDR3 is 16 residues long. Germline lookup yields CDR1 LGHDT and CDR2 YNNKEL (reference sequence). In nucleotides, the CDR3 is TGTGCCAGCAGCCAAGATCACAGCGGGTCCTCCTACGAGCAGTACTTC. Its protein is CASSQDHSGSSYEQYF.

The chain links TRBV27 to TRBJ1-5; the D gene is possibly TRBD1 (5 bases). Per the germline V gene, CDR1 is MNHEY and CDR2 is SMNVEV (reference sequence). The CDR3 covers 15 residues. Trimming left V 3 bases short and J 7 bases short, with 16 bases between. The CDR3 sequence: CASSFNSWGGQPQHF. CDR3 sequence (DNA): TGTGCCAGCAGTTTTAATTCGTGGGGCGGCCAGCCCCAGCATTTT.

The CDR3 reads CASSLGQGAYEQYF. The CDR3 DNA follows: TGTGCCAGCAGTTTAGGACAGGGAGCCTACGAGCAGTACTTC. J is TRBJ2-7 and V is TRBV28, with 8 bases aligning to TRBD1. Germline assignment: CDR1 MDHEN and CDR2 SYDVKM. The CDR3 extends over 14 amino acids. V shed 2 bases, J shed 2 bases, and the junction held 2 bases outside the gene matches.

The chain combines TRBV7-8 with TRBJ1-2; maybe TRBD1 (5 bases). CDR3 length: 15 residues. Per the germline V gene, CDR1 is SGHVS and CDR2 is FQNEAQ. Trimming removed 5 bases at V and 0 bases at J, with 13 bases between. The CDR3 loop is CASSTRTNSNYGYTF. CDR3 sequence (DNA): TGTGCCAGCAGCACCCGGACAAATTCTAACTATGGCTACACCTTC. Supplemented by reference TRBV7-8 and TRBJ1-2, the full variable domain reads GAGVSQSPRYKVAKRGQDVALRCDPISGHVSLFWYQQALGQGPEFLTYFQNEAQLDKSGLPSDRFFAERPEGSVSTLKIQRTQQEDSAVYLCASSTRTNSNYGYTFGSGTRLTVV.

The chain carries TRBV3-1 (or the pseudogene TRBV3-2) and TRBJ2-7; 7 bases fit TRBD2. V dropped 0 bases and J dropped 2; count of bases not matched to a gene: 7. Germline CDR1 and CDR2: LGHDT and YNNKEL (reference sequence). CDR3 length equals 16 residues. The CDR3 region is CASSQDSTSAPYEQYF. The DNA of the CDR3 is TGTGCCAGCAGCCAAGATTCCACTAGCGCGCCCTACGAGCAGTACTTC.

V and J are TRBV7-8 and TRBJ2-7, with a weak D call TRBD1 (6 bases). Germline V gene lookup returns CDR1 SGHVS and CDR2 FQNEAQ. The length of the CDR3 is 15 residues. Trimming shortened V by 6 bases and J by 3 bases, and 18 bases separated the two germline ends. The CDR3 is CASRPTGTLLYEQYF. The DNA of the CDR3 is TGTGCCAGCAGACCTACCGGGACATTACTCTACGAGCAGTACTTC. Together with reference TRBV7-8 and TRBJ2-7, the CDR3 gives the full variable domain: GAGVSQSPRYKVAKRGQDVALRCDPISGHVSLFWYQQALGQGPEFLTYFQNEAQLDKSGLPSDRFFAERPEGSVSTLKIQRTQQEDSAVYLCASRPTGTLLYEQYFGPGTRLTVT.

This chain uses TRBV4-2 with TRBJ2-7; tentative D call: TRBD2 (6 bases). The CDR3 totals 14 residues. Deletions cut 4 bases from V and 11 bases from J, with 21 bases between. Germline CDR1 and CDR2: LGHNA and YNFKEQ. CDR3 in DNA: TGTGCCAGCAGCCCGGGCATTGGGACCACGGGGGAGTACTTC. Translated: CASSPGIGTTGEYF.

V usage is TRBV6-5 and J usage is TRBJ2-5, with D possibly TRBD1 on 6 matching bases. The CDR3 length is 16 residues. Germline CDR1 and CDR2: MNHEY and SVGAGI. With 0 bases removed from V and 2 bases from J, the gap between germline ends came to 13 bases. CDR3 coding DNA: TGTGCCAGCAGTTACTCCGGATTACAGGGACAAGAGACCCAGTACTTC. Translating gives CASSYSGLQGQETQYF.

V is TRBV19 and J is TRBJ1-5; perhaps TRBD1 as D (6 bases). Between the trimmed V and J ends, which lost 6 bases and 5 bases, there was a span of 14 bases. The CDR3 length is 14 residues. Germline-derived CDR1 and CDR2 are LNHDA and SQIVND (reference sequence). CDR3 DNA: TGTGCCAGTAGGACGGACAGTCGGTATCAGCCCCAGCATTTT. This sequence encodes CASRTDSRYQPQHF. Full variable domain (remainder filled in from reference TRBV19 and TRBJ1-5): DGGITQSPKYLFRKEGQNVTLSCEQNLNHDAMYWYRQDPGQGLRLIYYSQIVNDFQKGDIAEGYSVSREKKESFPLTVTSAQKNPTAFYLCASRTDSRYQPQHFGDGTRLSIL.

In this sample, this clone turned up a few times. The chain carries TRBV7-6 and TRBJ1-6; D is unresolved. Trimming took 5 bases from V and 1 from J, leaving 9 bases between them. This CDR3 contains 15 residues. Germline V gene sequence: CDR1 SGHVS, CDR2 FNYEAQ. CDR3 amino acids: CASSPRASYNSPLHF. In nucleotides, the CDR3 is TGTGCCAGCAGCCCGAGGGCGTCCTATAATTCACCCCTCCACTTT. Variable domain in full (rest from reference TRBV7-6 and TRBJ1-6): GAGVSQSPRYKVTKRGQDVALRCDPISGHVSLYWYRQALGQGPEFLTYFNYEAQQDKSGLPNDRFSAERPEGSISTLTIQRTEQRDSAMYRCASSPRASYNSPLHFGNGTRLTVT.

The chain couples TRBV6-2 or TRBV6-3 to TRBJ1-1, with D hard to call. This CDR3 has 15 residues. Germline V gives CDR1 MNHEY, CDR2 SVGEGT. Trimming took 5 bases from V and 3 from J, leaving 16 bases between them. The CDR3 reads CASSRTAGLDTEAFF. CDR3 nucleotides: TGTGCCAGCAGTAGGACGGCGGGGTTGGACACTGAAGCTTTCTTT.

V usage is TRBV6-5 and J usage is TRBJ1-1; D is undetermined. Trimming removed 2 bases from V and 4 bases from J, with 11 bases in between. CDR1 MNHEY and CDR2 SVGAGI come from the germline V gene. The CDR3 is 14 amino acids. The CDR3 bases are TGTGCCAGCAGTTACGAGAGATCGGGCACTGAAGCTTTCTTT. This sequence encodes CASSYERSGTEAFF.